What follows are 32 T cell receptor beta chains derived from one specimen sequenced in a study of beta chain features in type 1 diabetes. Every bit of the isolated RNA underwent reverse transcription, so sequencing read expressed TCRB transcripts. The method was immunoSEQ multiplex PCR; TCRdb's version includes in-frame clones alone and lacks a portion of them. The repertoire includes 300,000 or so clones, roughly 8% of them detected once, and 0.44% sits in the top ten. The material sequenced was central memory CD4+ T cells from blood. These receptors came from a woman aged 18-35 years in good health.

The V gene is TRBV6-5, the J gene TRBJ1-1; possible D gene TRBD1, 6 bases. Trimming shortened V by 8 bases and J by 4 bases, and 11 bases separated the two germline ends. Germline CDR1 reads MNHEY; CDR2 reads SVGAGI. CDR3 length: 12 residues. This CDR3 is CASRRGITEAFF. In nucleotides, the CDR3 is TGTGCCAGCCGCAGGGGCATCACTGAAGCTTTCTTT.

The chain carries TRBV25-1 and TRBJ1-1; a weak D match, TRBD1 (5 bases). The V gene lost 1 base and the J gene lost 7 bases, with 10 bases spanning the gap. The germline gives CDR1 MGHDK, CDR2 SYGVNS. The CDR3 totals 13 residues. CDR3 bases: TGTGCCAGCAGTGAATGGATAGGGGTTGAAGCTTTCTTT. Amino acid sequence: CASSEWIGVEAFF.

This clone turned up a few times. One junction end does not reproduce the germline sequence, and a read error may be involved. This chain links TRBV7-7 with TRBJ2-5; D is ambiguous. Germline V gene sequence: CDR1 SSHAT, CDR2 FNYEAQ (reference sequence). CDR3 size: 14 residues. This CDR3 is CASSLTQIGETQYF. As DNA, the CDR3 is TGTGCTAGCAGCTTAACCCAAATTGGGGAGACCCAGTACTTC.

This clone has more than one count but fewer than ten. V usage is TRBV7-9 and J usage is TRBJ2-2; 12 bases map to TRBD1. Germline V CDR1 and CDR2: SEHNR, FQNEAQ (reference sequence). With V trimmed by 5 bases and J by 4 bases, 14 bases remained unmatched. This CDR3 is built from 19 residues. The CDR3 is CASSTRGTGGLEVTGELFF. The DNA of the CDR3 is TGTGCCAGCAGCACGAGAGGGACAGGGGGCCTCGAGGTCACCGGGGAGCTGTTTTTT.

A few counts support this clone. The V and J genes are TRBV11-2 and TRBJ2-1, with D unclear. Germline assignment: CDR1 SGHAT and CDR2 FQNNGV. The CDR3 spans 17 residues. The germline V and J ends were trimmed by 1 base and 7 bases, with 20 bases remaining between them. CDR3 DNA: TGTGCCAGCAGCTTAGGAGTGACGGGCTTCTCCTTAAATGAGCAGTTCTTC. Translation gives CASSLGVTGFSLNEQFF. The entire variable domain, with the rest obtained from reference TRBV11-2 and TRBJ2-1, is as follows: EAGVAQSPRYKIIEKRQSVAFWCNPISGHATLYWYQQILGQGPKLLIQFQNNGVVDDSQLPKDRFSAERLKGVDSTLKIQPAKLEDSAVYLCASSLGVTGFSLNEQFFGPGTRLTVL.

The table lists this clone with many counts. The chain links TRBV10-2 to TRBJ2-1; D unclear. The CDR3 loop spans 12 amino acids. Germline V CDR1 and CDR2: WSHSY, SAAADI. V was shortened by 6 bases and J by 6 bases, with 9 bases between the two germline ends. CDR3 bases: TGCGCCAGCAGGTCCGGCCTCAATGAGCAGTTCTTC. Protein: CASRSGLNEQFF.

This clone appeared many times. J is TRBJ1-2 and V is TRBV11-2; 8 bases line up with TRBD1. There are 15 residues in the CDR3. J was trimmed by 2 bases and V by 1 base; bases with no gene match: 3. CDR1 and CDR2 from the germline V gene are SGHAT and FQNNGV. The CDR3 coding sequence is TGTGCCAGCAGCTTAGGCCCAGGGGGCAACTATGGCTACACCTTC. This gives the protein CASSLGPGGNYGYTF.

This clone showed up many times. This chain uses TRBV21-1 with TRBJ2-1. TRBV21-1 is given as a pseudogene. The CDR3 is 17 amino acids. CDR3 nucleotide sequence: TGTGCCAGCAGCGATCAATGGCTCAGCCTCGGCTACAATGAGCAGTTCTTC. Translating it yields CASSDQWLSLGYNEQFF.

The table lists this clone with many counts. Other nucleotide sequences in the sample specify the same CDR3. The genes are TRBV18 and TRBJ2-1; TRBD1 matches 9 bases. Germline V CDR1 and CDR2: KGHSH, LQKENI. Germline trimming cut 3 bases from V and 3 bases from J; bases unmatched to any gene: 6. The CDR3 has 16 amino acids. CDR3 DNA sequence: TGTGCCAGCTCACCTTCCGGGACAGGGAACTACAATGAGCAGTTCTTC. It specifies CASSPSGTGNYNEQFF.

In DNA, the CDR3 is TGCGCCAGCAGCTTGGGGACGCTGTCAGTGAACACTGAAGCTTTCTTT. Encoded protein: CASSLGTLSVNTEAFF. J is TRBJ1-1 and V is TRBV5-1; D is uncertain. CDR3 length: 16 amino acids. Germline loops: CDR1 SGHRS, CDR2 YFSETQ. Trimming stripped 0 bases from V and 0 bases from J, with 12 bases between. Full variable domain (rest looked up from reference TRBV5-1 and TRBJ1-1): KAGVTQTPRYLIKTRGQQVTLSCSPISGHRSVSWYQQTPGQGLQFLFEYFSETQRNKGNFPGRFSGRQFSNSRSEMNVSTLELGDSALYLCASSLGTLSVNTEAFFGQGTRLTVV.

This clone came up many times. The chain combines TRBV7-9 with TRBJ2-7, with TRBD1 identical over 8 bases. After removal of 5 bases from V and 3 bases from J, the junction contained 6 bases not matched to a gene. This CDR3 has 14 amino acids. The V gene's germline CDR1 is SEHNR and CDR2 FQNEAQ (reference sequence). CDR3 bases: TGTGCCAGCAGCATCGGGACAGGACTCTACGAGCAGTACTTC. Translation gives CASSIGTGLYEQYF.

V gene TRBV7-8 combines with J gene TRBJ2-7; 8 bases fit TRBD1. This CDR3 contains 15 residues. Germline V CDR1 and CDR2: SGHVS, FQNEAQ. The trim removed 5 bases at V and 2 bases at J, leaving 8 bases unmatched. CDR3 sequence: CASSIRTGSAYEQYF. DNA of the CDR3: TGTGCCAGCAGCATCCGGACAGGGTCGGCCTACGAGCAGTACTTC.

This clone came up a few times. In nucleotides, the CDR3 is TGTGCCAGCAGCCCGACAGGGATCTACAATGAGCAGTTCTTC. This translates into CASSPTGIYNEQFF. The chain recombines TRBV7-8 with TRBJ2-1; TRBD1 agrees at 7 bases. The CDR3 is 14 amino acids. Germline CDR1 reads SGHVS; CDR2 reads FQNEAQ. Trimming at V came to 5 bases and at J to 3 bases, leaving 4 bases not matched to a gene.

The rearrangement uses TRBV5-6 and TRBJ2-1; D unclear. V lost 4 bases and J lost 5, with 13 bases in between. The CDR3 runs 14 residues. CDR1 is SGHDT, CDR2 YYEEEE, per germline. CDR3 sequence (DNA): TGTGCCAGCAGCCGGAGCGCGACCCACAATGAGCAGTTCTTC. It codes for CASSRSATHNEQFF.

This clone appeared many times. The chain is built from TRBV27 and TRBJ1-2, with D possibly matching TRBD1 (6 bases). In germline, CDR1 is MNHEY, CDR2 SMNVEV (reference sequence). V was cut by 5 bases and J by 5 bases, with 21 bases left in between. CDR3 length: 16 amino acids. The CDR3 is CASSRSPTGFEYGYTF. Here the CDR3 DNA reads TGTGCCAGCAGTCGATCCCCCACAGGGTTTGAATATGGCTACACCTTC.

The rearrangement joins TRBV11-2 to TRBJ2-5; D is possibly TRBD1 (5 bases). With the DNA end fitting TRBJ2-7 better, the J assignment may be wrong. The CDR3 has 12 residues. Germline V gene lookup returns CDR1 SGHAT and CDR2 FQNNGV. For the CDR3, the DNA is TGTGCCAGCAGCTCTTCAGGGTACGAGCAGTACTTC. It specifies CASSSSGYEQYF.

In this sample, this clone turned up a few times. The genes are TRBV19 and TRBJ2-1; D could derive from TRBD1 or TRBD2 (6 bases each). V lost 0 bases and J 6 bases, leaving 15 bases between the germline ends. Germline-derived CDR1 and CDR2 are LNHDA and SQIVND (reference sequence). The CDR3 extends over 16 amino acids. The CDR3 DNA reads TGTGCCAGTAGTATAGAGTGGGGGGCTGGATCCAATGAGCAGTTCTTC. Translation gives CASSIEWGAGSNEQFF.

There are many counts of this clone. The chain has TRBV28 and TRBJ2-7, with D perhaps matching TRBD1 (5 bases). The CDR3 has 14 amino acids. CDR1 and CDR2 (germline): MDHEN, SYDVKM. The germline V and J ends were trimmed by 3 bases and 4 bases, with 13 bases remaining between them. The CDR3 sequence: CASSLEQVSYEQYF. The DNA for the CDR3 is TGTGCCAGCAGTTTGGAACAGGTTTCATACGAGCAGTACTTC.

In this sample, this clone turned up a few times. The genes are TRBV28 and TRBJ2-1, with 9 positions matching TRBD2. V lost 6 bases and J lost 9; bases outside the gene matches: 9. Germline-derived CDR1 and CDR2 are MDHEN and SYDVKM. The CDR3 sequence is 14 residues long. CDR3 DNA: TGTGCCAGCAGGAGTAGCGGGAGTTTCCGTGAGCAGTTCTTC. Its protein product is CASRSSGSFREQFF.

This clone was recorded a few times. This sequence joins TRBV6-1 and TRBJ2-1, with 12 bases that match TRBD2. This CDR3 has 15 amino acids. Looked up from germline, CDR1 is MNHNS and CDR2 is SASEGT. With 6 bases clipped from V and 10 bases from J, the junction kept 10 bases outside the gene matches. CDR3 sequence (DNA): TGTGCCAGCAGAAGACTAGCGGGAGCGCCCCACGAGCAGTTCTTC. Its translation is CASRRLAGAPHEQFF.

The chain combines TRBV7-9 with TRBJ2-2, with 10 bases that match TRBD2. Germline V gives CDR1 SEHNR, CDR2 FQNEAQ (reference sequence). The V and J ends lost 5 bases and 8 bases, in that order; junction bases with no gene match: 11. CDR3 size: 16 residues. The CDR3 region is CASSPAKLAGVGELFF. DNA for the CDR3: TGTGCCAGCAGCCCCGCGAAGCTAGCGGGAGTAGGGGAGCTGTTTTTT.

This clone appeared many times. The rearrangement joins TRBV2 to TRBJ1-5; D is perhaps TRBD1 (5 bases). V was pared by 5 bases and J by 5 bases, with 13 bases between. Germline V lookup: CDR1 SNHLY, CDR2 FYNNEI. The CDR3 covers 14 residues. In DNA form, the CDR3 reads TGTGCCAGCAGTCGGTATGGGGCACATCAGCCCCAGCATTTT. It specifies CASSRYGAHQPQHF.

This clone was counted at least ten times. V is TRBV2 and J is TRBJ2-1; D call uncertain. CDR1 and CDR2 from the germline V gene are SNHLY and FYNNEI. Trimming took off 1 base at V and 5 bases at J, with 9 bases between the two ends. The CDR3 has 14 amino acids. The CDR3 DNA reads TGTGCCAGCAGTGAAGGGACGGAACACAATGAGCAGTTCTTC. Its protein product is CASSEGTEHNEQFF.

J is TRBJ2-5 and V is TRBV11-2; the D is unclear. Germline loops: CDR1 SGHAT, CDR2 FQNNGV. The germline V and J ends were trimmed by 0 bases and 3 bases, with 5 bases remaining between them. The CDR3 length is 13 residues. In DNA, the CDR3 is TGTGCCAGCAGCTTAGATCCCAAAGAGACCCAGTACTTC. Protein: CASSLDPKETQYF.

This clone was observed many times. CDR3 in amino acids: CASSYSNGPQHF. The CDR3 nucleotides read TGTGCCAGCAGTTACTCGAATGGTCCCCAGCATTTT. The gene calls are TRBV6-6 and TRBJ1-5; no clear D. Trimming shortened V by 0 bases and J by 10 bases, and 7 bases separated the two germline ends. This CDR3 is built from 12 residues. The germline V gene encodes CDR1 MNHNY and CDR2 SVGAGI (reference sequence).

This clone was picked up a small number of times. V and J are TRBV2 and TRBJ2-1, with a tentative D call TRBD2 (6 bases). Germline assignment: CDR1 SNHLY and CDR2 FYNNEI. V was trimmed by 5 bases and J by 3 bases, leaving 14 bases between them. The CDR3 runs to 15 residues. CDR3 protein: CASSTRDWDYNEQFF. CDR3 nucleotide sequence: TGTGCCAGCAGTACCCGGGACTGGGACTACAATGAGCAGTTCTTC.

This clone has at least ten counts. This chain uses TRBV5-1 with TRBJ2-3, with 7 bases lining up with TRBD2. Germline-derived CDR1 and CDR2 are SGHRS and YFSETQ. J was trimmed by 2 bases and V by 4 bases; bases with no gene match: 13. CDR3 length: 17 residues. CDR3 DNA sequence: TGCGCCAGCAGCACCGCCGAGAGGAGCGGGGTCACAGATACGCAGTATTTT. Translation gives CASSTAERSGVTDTQYF. Looking up the rest from reference TRBV5-1 and TRBJ2-3 gives the full variable domain: KAGVTQTPRYLIKTRGQQVTLSCSPISGHRSVSWYQQTPGQGLQFLFEYFSETQRNKGNFPGRFSGRQFSNSRSEMNVSTLELGDSALYLCASSTAERSGVTDTQYFGPGTRLTVL.

Only a few counts were recorded for this clone. The chain's CDR3 is CASSQGTSGSITGELFF. As DNA, the CDR3 is TGTGCCAGCAGCCAAGGGACTAGCGGGAGCATCACCGGGGAGCTGTTTTTT. The V and J genes are TRBV4-2 and TRBJ2-2, with 13 bases that match TRBD2. Germline V gene lookup returns CDR1 LGHNA and CDR2 YNFKEQ. J lost 4 bases, V lost 1 base, and 3 bases had no gene match. The CDR3 covers 17 residues.

This clone has a handful of counts. J is TRBJ1-4 and V is TRBV5-1, with D maybe TRBD1 (5 bases). Looked up from germline, CDR1 is SGHRS and CDR2 is YFSETQ. This CDR3 spans 13 amino acids. V lost 7 bases to trimming and J lost 5 bases, with 12 bases between them. Here the CDR3 reads CASRERDNEKLFF. The CDR3 DNA is TGCGCCAGCCGGGAAAGGGACAATGAAAAACTGTTTTTT.

This clone turned up a few times. The chain links TRBV4-3 to TRBJ2-1, with 8 nucleotides matching TRBD2. Unmatched junction bases numbered 10, after V lost 1 base and J lost 8 bases. The CDR3 loop spans 16 amino acids. The germline V gene encodes CDR1 LGHNA and CDR2 YSLEER. The CDR3 loop reads CASSQGDGRDWDEQFF. The CDR3 DNA is TGCGCCAGCAGCCAAGGAGACGGGAGGGATTGGGATGAGCAGTTCTTC.

This clone was observed at least ten times. The chain uses TRBV5-1 and TRBJ2-3; 8 nucleotides align to TRBD2. CDR1 is SGHRS, CDR2 YFSETQ, per germline. The CDR3 consists of 15 residues. V was pared by 5 bases and J by 2 bases, with 7 bases of the junction left unmatched. The CDR3 DNA is TGCGCCAGCAGGGATAGCGGGACATCCACAGATACGCAGTATTTT. Its translation: CASRDSGTSTDTQYF.

The chain employs TRBV27 and TRBJ2-1; 10 bases agree with TRBD2. Germline V gene data show CDR1 as MNHEY and CDR2 as SMNVEV (reference sequence). The length of the CDR3 is 18 residues. The ends lost 2 bases at V and 8 bases at J; junction bases unmatched: 15. The CDR3 DNA is TGTGCCAGCAGTTTACGTTTTCTAGGGACTAGCGTTTTAGATGAGCAGTTCTTC. It translates to CASSLRFLGTSVLDEQFF.